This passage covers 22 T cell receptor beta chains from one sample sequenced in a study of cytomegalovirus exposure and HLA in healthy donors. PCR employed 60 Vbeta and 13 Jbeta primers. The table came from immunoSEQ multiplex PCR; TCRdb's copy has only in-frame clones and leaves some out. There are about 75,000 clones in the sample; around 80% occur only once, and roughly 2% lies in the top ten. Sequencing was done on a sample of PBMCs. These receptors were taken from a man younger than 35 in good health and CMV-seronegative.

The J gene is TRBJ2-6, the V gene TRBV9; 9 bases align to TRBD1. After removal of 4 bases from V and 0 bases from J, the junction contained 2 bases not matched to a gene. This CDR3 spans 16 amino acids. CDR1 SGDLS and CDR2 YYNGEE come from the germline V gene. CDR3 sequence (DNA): TGTGCCAGCAGCAGGACAGGGGTCTCTGGGGCCAACGTCCTGACTTTC. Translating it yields CASSRTGVSGANVLTF.

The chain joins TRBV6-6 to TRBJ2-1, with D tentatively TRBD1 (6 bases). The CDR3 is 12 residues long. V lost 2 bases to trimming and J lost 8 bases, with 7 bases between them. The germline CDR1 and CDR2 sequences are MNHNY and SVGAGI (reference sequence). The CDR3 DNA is TGTGCCAGCAGTTACCAGGGGTATGAGCAGTTCTTC. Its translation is CASSYQGYEQFF.

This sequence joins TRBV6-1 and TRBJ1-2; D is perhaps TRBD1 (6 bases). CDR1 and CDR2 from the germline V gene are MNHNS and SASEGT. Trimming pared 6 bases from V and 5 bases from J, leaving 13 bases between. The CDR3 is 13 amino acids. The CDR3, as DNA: TGTGCCAGCAGAGACAGGTGGGGGTATGGCTACACCTTC. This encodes CASRDRWGYGYTF.

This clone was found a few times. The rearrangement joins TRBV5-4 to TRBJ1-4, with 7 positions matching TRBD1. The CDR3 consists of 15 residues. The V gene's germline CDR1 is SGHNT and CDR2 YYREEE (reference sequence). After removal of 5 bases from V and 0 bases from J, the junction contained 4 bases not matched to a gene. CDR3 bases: TGTGCCAGCAGTTCTACAGGGGCAACTAATGAAAAACTGTTTTTT. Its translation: CASSSTGATNEKLFF.

CDR3 sequence (DNA): TGTGCCAGCAGCTCACGGGGGGACTCCACCAATTCACCCCTCCACTTT. Translation: CASSSRGDSTNSPLHF. The gene calls are TRBV7-8 and TRBJ1-6, with D perhaps matching TRBD1 (5 bases). The CDR3 has 16 amino acids. CDR1 is SGHVS, CDR2 FQNEAQ, per germline. V was clipped by 4 bases and J by 7 bases, with 17 bases between them.

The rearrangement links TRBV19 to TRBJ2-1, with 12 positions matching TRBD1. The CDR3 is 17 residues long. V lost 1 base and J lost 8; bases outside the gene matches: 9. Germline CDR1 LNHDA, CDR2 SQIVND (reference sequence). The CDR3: CASSIVSLGQGAYEQFF. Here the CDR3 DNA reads TGTGCCAGTAGTATAGTTTCTTTGGGACAGGGGGCCTATGAGCAGTTCTTC.

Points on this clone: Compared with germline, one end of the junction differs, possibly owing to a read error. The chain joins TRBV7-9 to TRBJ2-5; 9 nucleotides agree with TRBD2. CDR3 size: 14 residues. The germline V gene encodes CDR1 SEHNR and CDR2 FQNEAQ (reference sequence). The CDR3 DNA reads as TGTTCCAGCACCCAAGCGGGGGGAAAAGAGACCCAGTACTTC. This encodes CSSTQAGGKETQYF.

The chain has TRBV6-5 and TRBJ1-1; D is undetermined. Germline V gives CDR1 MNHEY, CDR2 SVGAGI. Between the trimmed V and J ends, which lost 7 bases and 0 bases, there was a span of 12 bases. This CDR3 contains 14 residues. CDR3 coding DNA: TGTGCCAGCACCCAGGATCCAATGAACACTGAAGCTTTCTTT. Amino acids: CASTQDPMNTEAFF.

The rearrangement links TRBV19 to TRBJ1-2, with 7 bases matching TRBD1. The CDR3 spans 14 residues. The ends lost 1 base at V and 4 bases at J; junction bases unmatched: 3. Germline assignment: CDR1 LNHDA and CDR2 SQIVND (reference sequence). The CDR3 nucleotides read TGTGCCAGTAGTATAGTTGCAGGGGGCTATGGCTACACCTTC. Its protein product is CASSIVAGGYGYTF.

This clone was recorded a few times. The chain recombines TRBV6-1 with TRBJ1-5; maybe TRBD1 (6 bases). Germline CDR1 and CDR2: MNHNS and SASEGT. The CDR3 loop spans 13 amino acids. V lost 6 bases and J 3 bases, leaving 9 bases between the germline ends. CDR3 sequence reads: CASRGDTNQPQHF. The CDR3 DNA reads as TGTGCCAGCAGGGGGGACACCAATCAGCCCCAGCATTTT.

CDR3 bases: TGTGCCAGCAGCCCGGGACAGGGGGGCAATCAGCCCCAGCATTTT. This codes for CASSPGQGGNQPQHF. The chain recombines TRBV4-2 with TRBJ1-5, with 11 bases aligning to TRBD1. This CDR3 comprises 15 residues. Germline CDR1 reads LGHNA; CDR2 reads YNFKEQ. V lost 4 bases, J lost 2 bases, and 1 base stayed unmatched.

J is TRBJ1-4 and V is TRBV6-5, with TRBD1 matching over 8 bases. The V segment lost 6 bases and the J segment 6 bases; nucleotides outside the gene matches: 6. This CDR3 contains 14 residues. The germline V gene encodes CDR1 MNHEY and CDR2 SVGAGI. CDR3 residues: CASRSGGAYEKLFF. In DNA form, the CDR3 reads TGTGCCAGCAGGTCAGGGGGCGCATATGAAAAACTGTTTTTT.

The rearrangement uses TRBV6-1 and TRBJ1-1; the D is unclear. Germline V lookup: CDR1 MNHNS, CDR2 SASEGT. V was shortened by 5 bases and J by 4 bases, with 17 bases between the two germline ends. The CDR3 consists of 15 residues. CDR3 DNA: TGTGCCAGCAGTATAGAGCGGGGAGGTTTCACTGAAGCTTTCTTT. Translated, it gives CASSIERGGFTEAFF.

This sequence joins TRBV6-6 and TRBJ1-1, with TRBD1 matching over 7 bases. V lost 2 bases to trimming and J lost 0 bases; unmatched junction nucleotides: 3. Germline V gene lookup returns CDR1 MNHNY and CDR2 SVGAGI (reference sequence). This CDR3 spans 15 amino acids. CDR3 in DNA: TGTGCCAGCAGTTACAACAGGGGTATGAACACTGAAGCTTTCTTT. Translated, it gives CASSYNRGMNTEAFF.

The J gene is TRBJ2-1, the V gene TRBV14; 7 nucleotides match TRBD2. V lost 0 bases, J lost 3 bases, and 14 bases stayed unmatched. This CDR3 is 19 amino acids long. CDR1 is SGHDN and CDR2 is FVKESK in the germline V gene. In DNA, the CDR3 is TGTGCCAGCAGCCAAGATGGGCGGGGGACCACCCAATACTACAATGAGCAGTTCTTC. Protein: CASSQDGRGTTQYYNEQFF.

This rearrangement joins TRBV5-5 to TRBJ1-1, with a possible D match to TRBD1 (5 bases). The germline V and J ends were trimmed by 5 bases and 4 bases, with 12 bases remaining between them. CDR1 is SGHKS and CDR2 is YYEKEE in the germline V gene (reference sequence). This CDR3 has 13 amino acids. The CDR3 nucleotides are TGTGCCAGCAGTACTGGGGGAGGCACTGAAGCTTTCTTT. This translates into CASSTGGGTEAFF.

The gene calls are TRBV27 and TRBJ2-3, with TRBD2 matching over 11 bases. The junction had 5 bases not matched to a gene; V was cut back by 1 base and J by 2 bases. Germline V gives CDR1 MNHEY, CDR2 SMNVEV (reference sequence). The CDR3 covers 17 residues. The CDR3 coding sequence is TGTGCCAGCAGTTTATGGTCTAGCGGGGGGTTCACAGATACGCAGTATTTT. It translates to CASSLWSSGGFTDTQYF.

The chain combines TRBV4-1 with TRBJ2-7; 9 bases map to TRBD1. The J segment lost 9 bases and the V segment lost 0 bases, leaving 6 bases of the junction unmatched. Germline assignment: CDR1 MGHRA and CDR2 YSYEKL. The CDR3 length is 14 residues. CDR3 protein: CASSQEDRGLWQYF. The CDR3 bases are TGCGCCAGCAGCCAAGAGGACAGGGGTCTATGGCAGTACTTC.

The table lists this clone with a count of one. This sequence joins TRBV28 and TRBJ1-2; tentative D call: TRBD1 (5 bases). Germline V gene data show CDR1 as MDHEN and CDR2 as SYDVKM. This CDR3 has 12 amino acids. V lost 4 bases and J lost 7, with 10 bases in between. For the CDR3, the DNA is TGTGCCAGCAGTTCAGGGTCATCTGGCTACACCTTC. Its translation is CASSSGSSGYTF.

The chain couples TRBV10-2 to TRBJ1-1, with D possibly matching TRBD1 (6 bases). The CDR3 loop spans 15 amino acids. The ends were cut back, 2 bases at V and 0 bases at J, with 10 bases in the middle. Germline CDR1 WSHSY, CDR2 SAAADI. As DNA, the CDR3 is TGCGCCAGCAGTGAGATACAGGGCCTGAACACTGAAGCTTTCTTT. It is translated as CASSEIQGLNTEAFF.

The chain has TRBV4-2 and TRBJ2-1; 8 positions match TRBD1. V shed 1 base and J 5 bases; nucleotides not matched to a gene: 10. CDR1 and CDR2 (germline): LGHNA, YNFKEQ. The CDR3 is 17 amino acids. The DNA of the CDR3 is TGTGCCAGCAGCCAAGCTGCGTTCCGGGACAGGAACAATGAGCAGTTCTTC. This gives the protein CASSQAAFRDRNNEQFF.

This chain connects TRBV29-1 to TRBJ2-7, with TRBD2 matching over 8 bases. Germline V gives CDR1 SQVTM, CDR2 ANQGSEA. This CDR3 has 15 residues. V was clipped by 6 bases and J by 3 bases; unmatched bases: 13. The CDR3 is CSVEGSGIGFYEQYF. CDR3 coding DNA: TGCAGCGTCGAGGGTAGCGGGATCGGCTTCTACGAGCAGTACTTC.